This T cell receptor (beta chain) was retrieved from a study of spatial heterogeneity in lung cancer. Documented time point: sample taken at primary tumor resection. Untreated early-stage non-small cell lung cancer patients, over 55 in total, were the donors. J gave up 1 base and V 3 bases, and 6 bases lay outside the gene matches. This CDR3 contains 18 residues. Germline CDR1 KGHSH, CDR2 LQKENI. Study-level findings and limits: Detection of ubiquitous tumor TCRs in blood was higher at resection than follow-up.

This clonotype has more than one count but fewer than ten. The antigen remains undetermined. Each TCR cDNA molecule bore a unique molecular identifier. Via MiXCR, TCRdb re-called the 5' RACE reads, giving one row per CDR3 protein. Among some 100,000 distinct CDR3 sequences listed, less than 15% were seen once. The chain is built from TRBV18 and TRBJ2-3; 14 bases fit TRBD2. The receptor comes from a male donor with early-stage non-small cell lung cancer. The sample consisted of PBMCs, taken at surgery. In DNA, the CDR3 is TGTGCCAGCTCACCGGGACTAGCGGGGGTATTAGGCACAGATACGCAGTATTTT. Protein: CASSPGLAGVLGTDTQYF. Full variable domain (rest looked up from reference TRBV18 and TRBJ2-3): NAGVMQNPRHLVRRRGQEARLRCSPMKGHSHVYWYRQLPEEGLKFMVYLQKENIIDESGMPKERFSAEFPKEGPSILRIQQVVRGDSAAYFCASSPGLAGVLGTDTQYFGPGTRLTVL.